Presented here are 12 T cell receptor beta chains from one specimen sequenced in a study of cytomegalovirus exposure and HLA in healthy donors. This PCR relied on a set of 60 Vbeta primers and 13 Jbeta primers. Method: immunoSEQ multiplex PCR; TCRdb's copy keeps in-frame clones and lacks some. In the table there are over 100,000 clones, about 80% of which are singletons. The material sequenced was PBMCs. The source of these receptors is a female donor in good health and CMV-seronegative.

As regards this clone: Compared with germline, one end of the junction differs, possibly owing to a read error. The V gene is TRBV7-7, the J gene TRBJ2-2, with TRBD1 identical over 7 bases. The CDR3 has 13 residues. Germline assignment: CDR1 SSHAT and CDR2 FNYEAQ (reference sequence). The CDR3 protein is CASSRQGSGELFF. The CDR3 bases are TGTGCTAGCAGCAGACAGGGCTCCGGGGAGCTGTTTTTT.

V and J are TRBV11-2 and TRBJ2-7; 7 bases agree with TRBD1. The ends lost 1 base at V and 4 bases at J; junction bases unmatched: 7. Germline lookup yields CDR1 SGHAT and CDR2 FQNNGV. There are 15 residues in the CDR3. CDR3 in DNA: TGTGCCAGCAGCTTAGTTTCGAACAGGGGTTACGAGCAGTACTTC. Residues: CASSLVSNRGYEQYF.

The chain recombines TRBV7-2 with TRBJ2-1, with TRBD2 matching 10 bases. The CDR3 covers 17 residues. The junction had 16 bases not matched to a gene; V was cut back by 5 bases and J by 9 bases. Germline lookup yields CDR1 SGHTA and CDR2 FQGNSA. The CDR3 nucleotides read TGTGCCAGCAGCCAACGAGCGGGGGGGATCCCCCCAAGTGAGCAGTTCTTC. Its translation is CASSQRAGGIPPSEQFF.

The gene calls are TRBV6-1 and TRBJ2-5, with D possibly being TRBD2 (6 bases). The CDR3 consists of 12 residues. The germline V and J ends were trimmed by 3 bases and 14 bases, with 16 bases remaining between them. CDR1 is MNHNS and CDR2 is SASEGT in the germline V gene. This CDR3 reads CASSERLGKPYF. The DNA for the CDR3 is TGTGCCAGCAGTGAGCGACTAGGCAAGCCATACTTC.

The V and J genes are TRBV9 and TRBJ2-3, with TRBD2 matching 15 bases. J lost 4 bases, V lost 5 bases, and 11 bases had no gene match. Per germline, CDR1 SGDLS and CDR2 YYNGEE. The length of the CDR3 is 18 residues. In DNA, the CDR3 is TGTGCCAGCAGTCCGGGACTAGCGGGGGGCTGGCTCTCAGATACGCAGTATTTT. Amino acids: CASSPGLAGGWLSDTQYF.

The chain couples TRBV12-5 to TRBJ1-1; the D gene is possibly TRBD1 (6 bases). The CDR3 loop spans 17 amino acids. V was trimmed by 5 bases and J by 6 bases, leaving 25 bases between them. Germline V gives CDR1 LGHNT, CDR2 FRNRAP. CDR3 protein: CASGQGPGRRIVAEAFF. The CDR3, as DNA: TGTGCTAGTGGTCAGGGGCCGGGACGGAGAATTGTTGCTGAAGCTTTCTTT.

This clone was recorded once. The rearrangement links TRBV7-9 to TRBJ2-7; 10 positions agree with TRBD1. CDR1 is SEHNR, CDR2 FQNEAQ, per germline (reference sequence). There are 14 residues in the CDR3. The V segment lost 8 bases and the J segment 0 bases; nucleotides outside the gene matches: 4. The CDR3 DNA follows: TGTGCCAGCGGGGGACAGGGGAGCTCCTACGAGCAGTACTTC. This encodes CASGGQGSSYEQYF.

The V call is TRBV29-1, the J call TRBJ2-5, with TRBD1 identical over 7 bases. The J call is doubtful: the DNA matches TRBJ2-7 better. Germline CDR1 and CDR2: SQVTM and ANQGSEA. This CDR3 comprises 15 residues. CDR3 DNA sequence: TGCAGCGTTGATGCGGCAGGGGGTAGCTCCTACGAGCAGTACTTC. Its protein product is CSVDAAGGSSYEQYF.

CDR3 bases: TGTGCCAGCAGCTTCCACCCAGGACAGGGGGCGCGCAGTAATTCACCCCTCCACTTT. It codes for CASSFHPGQGARSNSPLHF. The chain uses TRBV7-9 and TRBJ1-6; 11 nucleotides agree with TRBD1. This CDR3 is 19 amino acids long. With 3 bases clipped from V and 6 bases from J, the junction kept 13 bases outside the gene matches. From germline, CDR1 is SEHNR and CDR2 FQNEAQ (reference sequence). Drawing the rest from reference TRBV7-9 and TRBJ1-6, the complete variable domain is DTGVSQNPRHKITKRGQNVTFRCDPISEHNRLYWYRQTLGQGPEFLTYFQNEAQLEKSRLLSDRFSAERPKGSFSTLEIQRTEQGDSAMYLCASSFHPGQGARSNSPLHFGNGTRLTVT.

The V and J genes are TRBV6-1 and TRBJ2-3; D is perhaps TRBD1 (5 bases). The germline CDR1 and CDR2 sequences are MNHNS and SASEGT. The CDR3 consists of 17 residues. V was trimmed by 2 bases and J by 4 bases, leaving 19 bases between them. DNA of the CDR3: TGTGCCAGCAGTGAATACCCAAACAGGCCCGACCCAGATACGCAGTATTTT. This gives the protein CASSEYPNRPDPDTQYF.

This rearrangement joins TRBV6-1 to TRBJ2-1, with TRBD2 matching 13 bases. The V gene end was trimmed by 4 bases and the J gene end by 10 bases; junction bases not matched to a gene: 10. Per the germline V gene, CDR1 is MNHNS and CDR2 is SASEGT. The CDR3 is made up of 16 amino acids. The CDR3 reads CASSATSGGPIGEQFF. CDR3 coding DNA: TGTGCCAGCAGTGCGACTAGCGGGGGGCCGATTGGCGAGCAGTTCTTC.

This clone was counted only a few times. J is TRBJ2-3 and V is TRBV30; 10 nucleotides align to TRBD2. Germline V gene lookup returns CDR1 GTSNPN and CDR2 SVGIG (reference sequence). The trim removed 7 bases at V and 6 bases at J, leaving 10 bases unmatched. The CDR3 sequence is 14 residues long. The CDR3 sequence: CASERGGSLDTQYF. CDR3 bases: TGTGCCTCCGAGCGGGGGGGTTCATTGGATACGCAGTATTTT.